The present entry profiles one TCR beta chain with its context. Its antigen remains unidentified. This record comes from a study of cytomegalovirus exposure and HLA in healthy donors. General study results and limits: Cytomegalovirus association was assigned to about 180 TCR beta chains. The authors considered a cluster of highly shared sequence variants likely to be a sequencing artifact.

Donors in the study were healthy people who gave bone marrow. Researchers ran the PCR with 60 Vbeta and 13 Jbeta primers. Assay: immunoSEQ multiplex PCR; the TCRdb copy retains only in-frame clones and omits some. The table shows nearly 110,000 clones, with roughly four fifths occurring only once. This TCR was recovered from a man aged 45-65 years in good health and CMV-seronegative. The sample consisted of PBMCs.

The CDR3 DNA reads TGTGCCAGCTGGGCCCCTAGCGGGGTGTCCCCAGATACGCAGTATTTT. Translation: CASWAPSGVSPDTQYF. This chain joins TRBV27 and TRBJ2-3, with 9 nucleotides matching TRBD2. In germline, CDR1 is MNHEY, CDR2 SMNVEV (reference sequence). The CDR3 has 16 amino acids. V lost 8 bases and J lost 4; bases outside the gene matches: 13.